This T cell receptor beta chain was recovered during a study of T-cell reconstitution after alpha-beta-depleted transplantation in children. Findings and caveats of the study: About two months after transplant, alpha-beta T cells reportedly came from several hundred expanded graft clones.

CDR1 is SQVTM, CDR2 ANQGSEA, per germline. There are 15 residues in the CDR3. Trimming shortened V by 5 bases and J by 4 bases, and 18 bases separated the two germline ends. Preparation of the TCRbeta library was carried out with unique molecular identifiers. TCRdb reprocessed the PCR reads with MiXCR, giving one entry per CDR3 protein. This table holds around 130,000 distinct CDR3 sequences, roughly 9% found once. With regard to this clonotype: Its antigen remains unidentified.

The V call is TRBV29-1, the J call TRBJ2-1; maybe TRBD2 (6 bases). This clonotype was sampled from a girl under three years old who had a stem cell transplant for combined immunodeficiency, so the T cells may come from the graft donor. The sequenced sample was PBMCs, mostly from graft donor cells, obtained 180 days after TCRalphabeta/CD19-depleted stem cell transplant. CDR3 loop: CSVKVVGGYYNEQFF. The CDR3 coding sequence is TGCAGCGTTAAAGTTGTGGGGGGTTATTACAATGAGCAGTTCTTC.